This T cell receptor (beta chain) emerged from a study of blood T cell repertoires in COVID-19. In the study overall: Acute-phase and convalescent COVID-19 samples originated in the United States, Italy and Spain. T cells, B-cell-depleted T cells, or PBMCs provided the cDNA or gDNA that served as material.

In the original workflow: Estimation of nucleated cell counts relied on the amplification of reference gene primers. Assay used: immunoSEQ multiplex PCR; TCRdb lists only in-frame clones, some missing. The D gene and trimming were derived from the DNA, and the V and J assignments and clone size from that table. The data contain about 43,000 clones, roughly 85% of them singletons. CDR3 length: 14 amino acids. Looked up from germline, CDR1 is MNHNY and CDR2 is SVGAGI (reference sequence). The trim removed 7 bases at V and 7 bases at J, leaving 9 bases unmatched. In its sample, this clone was seen a few times.

The sequence derives from a man between 60 and 70 years old with active COVID-19. Source material: peripheral blood. This rearrangement joins TRBV6-6 to TRBJ2-2; TRBD1 agrees at 7 bases. The CDR3 region has the DNA TGTGCCAGCAACGGACAGGTCACGGTCGGGGAGCTGTTTTTT. As protein: CASNGQVTVGELFF.